The 19 T cell receptor beta chains in this list originate from one sample, sequenced in a study of cytomegalovirus exposure and HLA in healthy donors. PCR was performed using 60 Vbeta and 13 Jbeta primers. Only in-frame clones appear in the TCRdb table, and some are missing; sequencing was by immunoSEQ multiplex PCR. The top ten hold around 4.3% of the sample, which has 150,000 to 200,000 clones, around 83% seen once. Material: PBMCs. The receptor source for this set is a man in his fifties in good health and CMV-seropositive.

The V gene is TRBV7-2, the J gene TRBJ2-4, with 11 bases lining up with TRBD1. V shed 5 bases, J shed 11 bases, and the junction held 11 bases outside the gene matches. The CDR3 covers 15 residues. Germline V lookup: CDR1 SGHTA, CDR2 FQGNSA. The CDR3 nucleotides read TGTGCCAGCAGCCTAGGGGGGACAGGGGGTTGGGTTCAGTACTTC. Translation gives CASSLGGTGGWVQYF. The complete variable domain, with remaining parts taken from reference TRBV7-2 and TRBJ2-4, reads GAGVSQSPSNKVTEKGKDVELRCDPISGHTALYWYRQSLGQGLEFLIYFQGNSAPDKSGLPSDRFSAERTGGSVSTLTIQRTQQEDSAVYLCASSLGGTGGWVQYFGAGTRLSVL.

A single count supports this clone. This CDR3 is CASSLGRQETQYF. The CDR3 DNA is TGTGCCAGCAGCTTGGGGAGACAAGAGACCCAGTACTTC. The chain carries TRBV5-5 and TRBJ2-5; D call uncertain. Trimming shortened V by 0 bases and J by 2 bases, and 5 bases separated the two germline ends. The CDR3 runs 13 residues. The germline V gene encodes CDR1 SGHKS and CDR2 YYEKEE (reference sequence).

The table lists this clone with a few counts. The CDR3 is CASRSRDRTAEAFF. The CDR3 bases are TGTGCCAGCAGATCCCGGGACAGAACCGCTGAAGCTTTCTTT. The V gene is TRBV13, the J gene TRBJ1-1, with 7 nucleotides matching TRBD1. The CDR3 has 14 residues. Germline lookup yields CDR1 PRHDT and CDR2 FYEKMQ (reference sequence). V was pared by 6 bases and J by 6 bases, with 10 bases of the junction left unmatched.

The chain couples TRBV10-3 to TRBJ1-6; D is uncertain. The CDR3 totals 15 residues. The V gene lost 0 bases and the J gene lost 3 bases, with 6 bases spanning the gap. The germline V gene encodes CDR1 ENHRY and CDR2 SYGVKD. Written as DNA, the CDR3 is TGTGCCATCAGTGAGTCCAATAGCTATAATTCACCCCTCCACTTT. The encoded protein is CAISESNSYNSPLHF.

V and J are TRBV11-3 and TRBJ2-7; the D gene is possibly TRBD2 (6 bases). The V end lost 6 bases, the J end lost 4 bases, and 28 bases lay between the germline ends. The CDR3 spans 18 residues. CDR1 and CDR2 from the germline V gene are SGHNT and YENEEA. The CDR3 reads CASSRAPGVRVEKYEQYF. The CDR3 nucleotides are TGTGCCAGCAGTCGAGCCCCGGGGGTGAGGGTTGAAAAATACGAGCAGTACTTC.

J is TRBJ2-1 and V is TRBV28; unclear D gene. Trimming stripped 6 bases from V and 4 bases from J, with 10 bases between. The CDR3 spans 13 residues. CDR1 and CDR2 from the germline V gene are MDHEN and SYDVKM. DNA for the CDR3: TGTGCCAGCAGCACCCTGGCTTACAATGAGCAGTTCTTC. Translated: CASSTLAYNEQFF.

This sequence joins TRBV10-3 and TRBJ2-7; 9 bases match TRBD2. Germline V gives CDR1 ENHRY, CDR2 SYGVKD. This CDR3 has 12 residues. J gave up 2 bases and V 8 bases, and 1 base lay outside the gene matches. The CDR3 sequence: CAIRGRAYEQYF. DNA for the CDR3: TGTGCCATCCGCGGGAGGGCCTACGAGCAGTACTTC.

The gene calls are TRBV7-9 and TRBJ1-2; D perhaps matches TRBD1 (5 bases). Looked up from germline, CDR1 is SEHNR and CDR2 is FQNEAQ (reference sequence). V gave up 5 bases and J gave up 5 bases, with 15 bases separating them. The CDR3 is 14 amino acids. The CDR3 DNA sequence: TGTGCCAGCAGCCCAGGGCCGTCACCATATGGCTACACCTTC. Protein: CASSPGPSPYGYTF.

The genes are TRBV4-1 and TRBJ1-5, with D unresolved. The CDR3 runs 15 residues. With 0 bases removed from V and 0 bases from J, the gap between germline ends came to 6 bases. CDR1 is MGHRA, CDR2 YSYEKL, per germline. The CDR3 region has the DNA TGCGCCAGCAGCCAAGACGGAGCTAGCAATCAGCCCCAGCATTTT. It codes for CASSQDGASNQPQHF.

This rearrangement joins TRBV28 to TRBJ1-4, with 7 bases fitting TRBD1. The length of the CDR3 is 15 residues. Trimming at V came to 2 bases and at J to 4 bases, leaving 4 bases not matched to a gene. The V gene's germline CDR1 is MDHEN and CDR2 SYDVKM. In nucleotides, the CDR3 is TGTGCCAGCAGTTTAGGGACAGAGATTAATGAAAAACTGTTTTTT. Translating gives CASSLGTEINEKLFF.

The chain links TRBV7-9 to TRBJ2-1; TRBD1 aligns across 8 bases. The CDR3 is made up of 19 amino acids. CDR1 SEHNR and CDR2 FQNEAQ come from the germline V gene (reference sequence). J was trimmed by 3 bases and V by 5 bases; bases with no gene match: 18. The CDR3 DNA follows: TGTGCCAGCAGCGATTCGAGGGACAGGCCTCTGCCCGGCTACAATGAGCAGTTCTTC. Its translation is CASSDSRDRPLPGYNEQFF.

The chain couples TRBV11-2 to TRBJ1-2, with 7 bases aligning to TRBD1. Germline V gene lookup returns CDR1 SGHAT and CDR2 FQNNGV. The CDR3 covers 14 residues. J gave up 4 bases and V 5 bases, and 7 bases lay outside the gene matches. The CDR3 nucleotides read TGTGCCAGCAGCGTCTACAGGGGAGGCTATGGCTACACCTTC. Translation gives CASSVYRGGYGYTF.

V usage is TRBV5-4 and J usage is TRBJ2-7, with TRBD2 matching 12 bases. Germline lookup yields CDR1 SGHNT and CDR2 YYREEE (reference sequence). The V and J ends lost 4 bases and 3 bases, in that order; junction bases with no gene match: 8. CDR3 length: 16 amino acids. CDR3 amino acids: CASSLRLAGAYYEQYF. DNA for the CDR3: TGTGCCAGCAGCCTCAGACTAGCGGGGGCCTACTACGAGCAGTACTTC.

The J gene is TRBJ2-2, the V gene TRBV13; 10 positions match TRBD2. The germline CDR1 and CDR2 sequences are PRHDT and FYEKMQ (reference sequence). After removal of 6 bases from V and 5 bases from J, the junction contained 3 bases not matched to a gene. This CDR3 has 14 amino acids. The CDR3 loop reads CASRAGGRTGELFF. In DNA, the CDR3 is TGTGCCAGCAGAGCGGGGGGGCGGACCGGGGAGCTGTTTTTT. The complete variable domain, with remaining parts taken from reference TRBV13 and TRBJ2-2, reads AAGVIQSPRHLIKEKRETATLKCYPIPRHDTVYWYQQGPGQDPQFLISFYEKMQSDKGSIPDRFSAQQFSDYHSELNMSSLELGDSALYFCASRAGGRTGELFFGEGSRLTVL.

V and J are TRBV4-1 and TRBJ2-2, with TRBD2 identical over 13 bases. The CDR3 spans 17 residues. Trimming removed 2 bases from V and 7 bases from J; junction bases left unmatched: 7. Germline V gives CDR1 MGHRA, CDR2 YSYEKL. The CDR3 DNA reads TGCGCCAGCAGCCAACCAACTAGCGGGAGGGCCCACGGGGAGCTGTTTTTT. This encodes CASSQPTSGRAHGELFF.

This clone was counted between two and nine times. CDR3 sequence reads: CASSQVRQGTYSDSPLHF. The CDR3 DNA follows: TGCGCCAGCAGCCAAGTGAGGCAGGGAACCTATTCTGATTCACCCCTCCACTTT. J is TRBJ1-6 and V is TRBV4-1; weak D call: TRBD1 (5 bases). The CDR3 totals 18 residues. Germline V gives CDR1 MGHRA, CDR2 YSYEKL. The V end lost 1 base, the J end lost 8 bases, and 21 bases lay between the germline ends.

The V and J genes are TRBV6-1 and TRBJ1-5, with D possibly being TRBD1 (6 bases). Looked up from germline, CDR1 is MNHNS and CDR2 is SASEGT. The V and J ends lost 5 bases and 6 bases respectively, with 11 bases between them. This CDR3 region has 13 residues. Here the CDR3 DNA reads TGTGCCAGCAGTCCTAGGGGGTTTCAGCCCCAGCATTTT. Protein: CASSPRGFQPQHF.

This clone occurred once. The chain links TRBV6-6 to TRBJ2-5, with D tentatively TRBD2 (6 bases). The CDR3 contains 15 residues. With 6 bases removed from V and 4 bases from J, the gap between germline ends came to 18 bases. Germline V gene data show CDR1 as MNHNY and CDR2 as SVGAGI (reference sequence). Written as DNA, the CDR3 is TGTGCCAGCAGCCGCTCGGAGGGGCGGACAGAGACCCAGTACTTC. Encoded protein: CASSRSEGRTETQYF.

This clone was detected only a few times. The V call is TRBV2, the J call TRBJ2-7, with D tentatively TRBD2 (7 bases). Trimming removed 1 base at V and 0 bases at J, with 16 bases between. This CDR3 is built from 17 residues. The germline V gene encodes CDR1 SNHLY and CDR2 FYNNEI. The CDR3, as DNA: TGTGCCAGCAGTGAAGGGTGGCGGGGGCAAAGCTCCTACGAGCAGTACTTC. This translates into CASSEGWRGQSSYEQYF.